This T cell receptor beta chain is from a study of blood T cell repertoires in COVID-19. Overall study context: Specimens from acute and convalescent COVID-19 originated in the United States, Italy and Spain. Sources were T cells, B-cell-depleted T cells, or PBMCs; the material itself was cDNA or gDNA.

Trimming cost V 6 bases and J 5 bases; bases outside gene matches: 9. This CDR3 is built from 17 residues. The germline CDR1 and CDR2 sequences are LNHDA and SQIVND (reference sequence). As processed by the authors: Estimation of nucleated cell counts was performed using reference gene primer amplification. Repertoires were generated with immunoSEQ multiplex PCR, while TCRdb's copy carries only in-frame clones and drops some. V, J and clone size are taken as reported in that table, and D and trimming were inferred from the DNA itself. The data hold about 300,000 clones, with around 87% observed a single time.

The J gene is TRBJ2-2, the V gene TRBV19; 13 nucleotides line up with TRBD2. The material sequenced was peripheral blood. The clonotype comes from a man between 65 and 85 years old with acute or convalescent COVID-19. Written as DNA, the CDR3 is TGTGCCAGTAGCCGAAAGGGACTAGCGGGGCCAACCGGGGAGCTGTTTTTT. Amino acids: CASSRKGLAGPTGELFF.